This T cell receptor beta chain was sequenced in a study of OX40 agonist ivuxolimab in advanced cancers. V shed 5 bases and J shed 6 bases, with 10 bases lying between them. The CDR3 sequence is 13 residues long. The V gene's germline CDR1 is SGHTA and CDR2 FQGTGA. Systemic immunosuppression or autoimmune disease history was grounds to exclude patients. Sequencing was performed with immunoSEQ multiplex PCR; in TCRdb, only in-frame clones are kept and a portion is missing. The data hold about 58,000 clones, with about 88% observed a single time. Sequenced here: CD4+ or CD8+ T cells sorted from blood, sampled in a trial of the OX40 agonist ivuxolimab. V and J are TRBV7-3 and TRBJ2-2; D is perhaps TRBD2 (6 bases). This clonotype was sampled from an adult with an advanced solid tumor such as melanoma, head and neck, liver or kidney cancer. The DNA of the CDR3 is TGTGCCAGCAGCGGTCGGGAGTCCGGGGAGCTGTTTTTT. It translates to CASSGRESGELFF.